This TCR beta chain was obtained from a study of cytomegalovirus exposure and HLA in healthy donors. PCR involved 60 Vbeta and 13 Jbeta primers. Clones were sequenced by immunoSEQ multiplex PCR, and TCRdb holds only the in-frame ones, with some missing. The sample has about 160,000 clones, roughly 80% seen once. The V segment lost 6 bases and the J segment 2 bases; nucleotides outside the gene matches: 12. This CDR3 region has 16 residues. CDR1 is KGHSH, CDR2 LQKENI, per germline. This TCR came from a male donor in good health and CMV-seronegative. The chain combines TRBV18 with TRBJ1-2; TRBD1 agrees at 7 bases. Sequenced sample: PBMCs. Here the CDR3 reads CASSRDREALNYGYTF. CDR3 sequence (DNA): TGTGCCAGCTCCCGAGACAGGGAGGCCTTAAACTATGGCTACACCTTC.